What follows are 3 T cell receptor beta chains derived from one specimen sequenced in a study of naive and memory T cell subsets. Both TRBC1 and TRBC2 were covered by a beta constant-region primer of two equimolar oligonucleotides. TCRdb re-derived calls from the UMI-ligation and nested PCR reads in MiXCR, one entry per CDR3 protein. Seen here are approximately 82,000 distinct CDR3 sequences, about 7% observed once, and the top ten hold over 1.5%. Sequences were obtained from central memory CD4+ T cells from blood. These receptor sequences come from a human donor in good health.

This clonotype was seen ten or more times. V and J are TRBV7-2 and TRBJ2-7, with 7 bases matching TRBD2. Germline trimming cut 2 bases from V and 0 bases from J; bases unmatched to any gene: 4. The CDR3 extends over 15 amino acids. Germline CDR1 reads SGHTA; CDR2 reads FQGNSA. CDR3 amino acids: CASSLSSGSSYEQYF. The CDR3 bases are TGTGCCAGCAGCTTATCTAGCGGTTCCTCCTACGAGCAGTACTTC.

This clonotype was seen only a few times. The chain is built from TRBV4-2 and TRBJ1-5; 9 positions match TRBD1. J gave up 6 bases and V 0 bases, and 9 bases lay outside the gene matches. This CDR3 contains 17 residues. The V gene's germline CDR1 is LGHNA and CDR2 YNFKEQ. The CDR3 coding sequence is TGTGCCAGCAGCCAAGAGGAGGAGGGACAGGGTGTTCAGCCCCAGCATTTT. It translates to CASSQEEEGQGVQPQHF.

The chain combines TRBV6-2 or TRBV6-3 with TRBJ2-2; 14 nucleotides align to TRBD2. Germline loops: CDR1 MNHEY, CDR2 SVGEGT. The CDR3 consists of 15 residues. J gave up 6 bases and V 6 bases, and 3 bases lay outside the gene matches. For the CDR3, the DNA is TGTGCCAGCAGAGGGACTAGCGGGGGAGCCGGGGAGCTGTTTTTT. It yields the protein CASRGTSGGAGELFF.